Listed below are T cell receptor beta chains from one sample, sequenced in a study of PD-L1 blockade in urothelial cancer. Method: immunoSEQ multiplex PCR; TCRdb's copy keeps in-frame clones and lacks some. The sample holds about 50,000 clones, approximately 80% seen once. This sample comprised PBMCs, obtained around atezolizumab (anti-PD-L1) treatment. The receptor source for this set is a man between 70 and 80 years old with urothelial cancer. The CDR3 runs from the conserved cysteine through the conserved F or W.

j_gene	v_gene	len	CDR3aa
TRBJ2-3	TRBV15	18	CATSRGGSGRASTDTQYF
TRBJ2-3	TRBV7-7	16	CASSRGQVSTSDTQYF
TRBJ2-2	TRBV6-1	15	CASSGLAGVTGELFF
TRBJ2-7	TRBV15	17	CATSREGGSRSSYEQYF
TRBJ2-7	TRBV15	18	CATSRGGWETSETYEQYF
TRBJ2-1	TRBV2	14	CASPTSGRNSEQFF
TRBJ2-7	TRBV4-2	14	CASSHGQGVYEQYF
TRBJ1-5	TRBV28	14	CASNPPVFDQPQHF
TRBJ2-1	TRBV29-1	16	CSVEELLAGDSNEQFF
TRBJ2-4	TRBV19	16	CASSIGGRAGKNIQYF
TRBJ1-2	TRBV5-1	15	CASRFTGQGLGGYTF
TRBJ2-5	TRBV5-1	18	CASSLGTSGSILSETQYF
TRBJ2-7	TRBV11-2	12	CASGESSYEQYF
TRBJ2-2	TRBV4-1	17	CASSLDGRQDGTGELFF
TRBJ2-2	TRBV11-1	15	CASSNRQGRTGELFF
TRBJ2-7	TRBV30	14	CAWSSGRSSYEQYF
TRBJ1-1	TRBV6-5	14	CASSPDRRNTEAFF
TRBJ2-7	TRBV7-9	15	CASSLGGGGDYEQYF
TRBJ2-6	TRBV5-8	14	CASVRGGSANVLTF
TRBJ1-2	TRBV28	15	CASSLGVGTEGGYTF
TRBJ2-7	TRBV7-3	14	CASSLDRSSYEQYF
TRBJ2-1	TRBV6-1	12	CASSEARTQQFF
TRBJ1-4	TRBV28	15	CASSHDRGYDEKLFF
TRBJ1-4	TRBV5-1	20	CASSSRTGAERRATNEKLFF
TRBJ2-3	TRBV2	15	CASHSGRGGADTQYF
TRBJ2-2	TRBV5-1	16	CASSPGTSANTGELFF
TRBJ2-1	TRBV7-6	15	CASSLRAEGDGEQFF
TRBJ1-1	TRBV9	19	CASSVVLGTGDRPATEAFF
TRBJ1-1	TRBV9	15	CASSVGWTGNREAFF